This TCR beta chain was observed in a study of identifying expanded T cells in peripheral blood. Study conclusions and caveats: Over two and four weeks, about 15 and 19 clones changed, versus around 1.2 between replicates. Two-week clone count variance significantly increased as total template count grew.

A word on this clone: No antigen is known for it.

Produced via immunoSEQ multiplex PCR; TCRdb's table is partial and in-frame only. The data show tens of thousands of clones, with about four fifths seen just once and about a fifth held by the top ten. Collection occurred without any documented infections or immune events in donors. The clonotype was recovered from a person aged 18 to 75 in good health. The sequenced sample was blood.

The CDR3 spells CASSLGGPNTGELFF. The CDR3 nucleotides are TGTGCCAGTAGTCTGGGCGGGCCGAACACCGGGGAGCTGTTTTTT. The gene calls are TRBV19 and TRBJ2-2; a possible D gene is TRBD2 (5 bases). The CDR3 is made up of 15 amino acids. Germline CDR1 LNHDA, CDR2 SQIVND (reference sequence). Trimming stripped 5 bases from V and 0 bases from J, with 10 bases between. The variable domain in full, completed from reference TRBV19 and TRBJ2-2, reads DGGITQSPKYLFRKEGQNVTLSCEQNLNHDAMYWYRQDPGQGLRLIYYSQIVNDFQKGDIAEGYSVSREKKESFPLTVTSAQKNPTAFYLCASSLGGPNTGELFFGEGSRLTVL.